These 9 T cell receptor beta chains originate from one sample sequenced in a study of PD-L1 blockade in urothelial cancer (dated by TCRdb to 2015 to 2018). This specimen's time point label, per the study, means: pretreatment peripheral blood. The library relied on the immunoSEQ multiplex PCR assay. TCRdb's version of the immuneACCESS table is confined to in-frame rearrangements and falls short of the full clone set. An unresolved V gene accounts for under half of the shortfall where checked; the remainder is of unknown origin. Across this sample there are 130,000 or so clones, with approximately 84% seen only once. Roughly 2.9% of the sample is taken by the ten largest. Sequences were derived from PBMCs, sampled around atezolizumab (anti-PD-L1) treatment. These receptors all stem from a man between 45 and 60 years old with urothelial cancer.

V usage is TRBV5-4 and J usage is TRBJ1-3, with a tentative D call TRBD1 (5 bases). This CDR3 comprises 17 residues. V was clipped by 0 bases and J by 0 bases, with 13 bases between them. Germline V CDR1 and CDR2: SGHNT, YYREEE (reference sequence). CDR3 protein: CASSLGPGQSSGNTIYF. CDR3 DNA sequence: TGTGCCAGCAGCTTGGGCCCAGGGCAGAGCTCTGGAAACACCATATATTTT. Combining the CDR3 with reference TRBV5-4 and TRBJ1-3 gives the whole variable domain ETGVTQSPTHLIKTRGQQVTLRCSSQSGHNTVSWYQQALGQGPQFIFQYYREEENGRGNFPPRFSGLQFPNYSSELNVNALELDDSALYLCASSLGPGQSSGNTIYFGEGSWLTVV.

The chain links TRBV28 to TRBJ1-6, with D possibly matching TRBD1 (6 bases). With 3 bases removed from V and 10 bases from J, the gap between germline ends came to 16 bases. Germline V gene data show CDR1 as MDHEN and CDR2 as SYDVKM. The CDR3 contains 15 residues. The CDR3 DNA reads TGTGCCAGCAGTTTTTCTTCGGCAGGGGTGTCACCCCTCCACTTT. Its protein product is CASSFSSAGVSPLHF.

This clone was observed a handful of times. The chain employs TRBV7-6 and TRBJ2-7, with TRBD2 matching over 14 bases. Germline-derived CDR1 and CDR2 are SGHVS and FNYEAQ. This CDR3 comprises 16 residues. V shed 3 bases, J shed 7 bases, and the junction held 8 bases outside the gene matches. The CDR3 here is CASSLGLAGAFTEQYF. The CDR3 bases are TGTGCCAGCAGCTTGGGACTAGCGGGAGCCTTTACAGAGCAGTACTTC.

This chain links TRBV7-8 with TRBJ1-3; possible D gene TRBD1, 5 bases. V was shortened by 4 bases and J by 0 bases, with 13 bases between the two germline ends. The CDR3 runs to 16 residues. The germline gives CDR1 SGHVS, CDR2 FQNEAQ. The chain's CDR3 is CASSSMTELSGNTIYF. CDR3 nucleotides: TGTGCCAGCAGCTCGATGACAGAGCTCTCTGGAAACACCATATATTTT. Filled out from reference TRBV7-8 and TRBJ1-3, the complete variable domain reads GAGVSQSPRYKVAKRGQDVALRCDPISGHVSLFWYQQALGQGPEFLTYFQNEAQLDKSGLPSDRFFAERPEGSVSTLKIQRTQQEDSAVYLCASSSMTELSGNTIYFGEGSWLTVV.

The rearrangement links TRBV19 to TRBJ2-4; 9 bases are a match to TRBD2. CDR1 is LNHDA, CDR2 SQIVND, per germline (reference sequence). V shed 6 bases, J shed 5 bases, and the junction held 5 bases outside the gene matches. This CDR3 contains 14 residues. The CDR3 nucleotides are TGTGCCAGTAGCCGACTAGCGGCCCAAAACATTCAGTACTTC. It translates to CASSRLAAQNIQYF.

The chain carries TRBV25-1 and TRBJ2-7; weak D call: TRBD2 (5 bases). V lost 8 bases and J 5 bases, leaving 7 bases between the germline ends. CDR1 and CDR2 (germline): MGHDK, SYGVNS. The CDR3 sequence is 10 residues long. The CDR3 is CASPRDEQYF. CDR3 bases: TGTGCCAGCCCGAGGGACGAGCAGTACTTC.

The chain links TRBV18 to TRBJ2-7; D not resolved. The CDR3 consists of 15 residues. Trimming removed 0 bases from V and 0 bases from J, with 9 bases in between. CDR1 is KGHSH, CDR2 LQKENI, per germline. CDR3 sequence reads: CASSPPSKHSYEQYF. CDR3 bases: TGTGCCAGCTCACCACCTTCTAAGCACTCCTACGAGCAGTACTTC.

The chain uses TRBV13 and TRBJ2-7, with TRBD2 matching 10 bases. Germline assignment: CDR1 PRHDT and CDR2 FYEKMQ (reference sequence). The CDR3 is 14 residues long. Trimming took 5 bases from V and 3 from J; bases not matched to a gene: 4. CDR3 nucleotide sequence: TGTGCCAGCAGCGGCCGGACTAGCGGCTACGAGCAGTACTTC. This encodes CASSGRTSGYEQYF.

This CDR3 reads CASSGSLAGQSTDTQYF. In DNA, the CDR3 is TGTGCCAGCTCAGGCTCGCTTGCGGGCCAGTCCACAGATACGCAGTATTTT. This rearrangement joins TRBV18 to TRBJ2-3; TRBD2 is a possible D gene (5 bases). CDR3 length: 17 residues. V lost 5 bases and J 2 bases, leaving 20 bases between the germline ends. Germline values: CDR1 KGHSH, CDR2 LQKENI.